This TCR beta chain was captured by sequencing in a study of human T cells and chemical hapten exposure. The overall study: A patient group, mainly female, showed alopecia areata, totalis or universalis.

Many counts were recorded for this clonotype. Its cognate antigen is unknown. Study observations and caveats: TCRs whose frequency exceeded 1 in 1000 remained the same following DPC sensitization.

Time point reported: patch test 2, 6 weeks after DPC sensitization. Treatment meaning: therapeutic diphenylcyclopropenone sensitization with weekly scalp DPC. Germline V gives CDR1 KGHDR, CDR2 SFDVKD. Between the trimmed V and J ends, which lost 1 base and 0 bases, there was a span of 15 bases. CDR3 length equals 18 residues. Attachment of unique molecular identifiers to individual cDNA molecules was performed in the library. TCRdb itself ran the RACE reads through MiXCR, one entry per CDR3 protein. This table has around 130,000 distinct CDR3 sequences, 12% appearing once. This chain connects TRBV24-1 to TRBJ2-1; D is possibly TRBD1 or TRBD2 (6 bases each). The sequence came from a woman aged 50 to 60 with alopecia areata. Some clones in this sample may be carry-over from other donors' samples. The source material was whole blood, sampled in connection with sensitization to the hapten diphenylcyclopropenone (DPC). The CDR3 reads CATSDFGGGMSSYNEQFF. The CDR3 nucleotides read TGTGCCACCAGTGATTTCGGGGGCGGCATGAGCTCCTACAATGAGCAGTTCTTC.